This T cell receptor (beta chain) originates from a study of blood T cell repertoires in COVID-19. Across the study: The origin of the acute and convalescent COVID-19 samples was the United States, Italy and Spain. The cDNA or gDNA used as material had been derived from T cells, B-cell-depleted T cells, or PBMCs.

Clones were sequenced by immunoSEQ multiplex PCR, and TCRdb holds only the in-frame ones, with some missing. This table has about 160,000 clones, about 81% appearing once. Germline V gene sequence: CDR1 SGHAT, CDR2 FQNNGV. The CDR3 sequence is 15 residues long. Germline trimming cut 1 base from V and 4 bases from J; bases unmatched to any gene: 5. V gene TRBV11-2 combines with J gene TRBJ2-7; 9 nucleotides agree with TRBD2. The sequenced sample consisted of peripheral blood. The clonotype originates from a human donor in a cohort sampled during active COVID-19. The CDR3 DNA follows: TGTGCCAGCAGCTTAGGCCTAGCGGGAAATTACGAGCAGTACTTC. It codes for CASSLGLAGNYEQYF.